This T cell receptor beta chain was recorded in a study of T-cell reconstitution after alpha-beta-depleted transplantation in children. Unique molecular identifiers were incorporated when the TCRbeta library was constructed. Each CDR3 protein gets one entry after TCRdb re-called the PCR reads with MiXCR. The sample contains over 150,000 distinct CDR3 sequences, around 7% of which appear only once. The CDR3 sequence is 15 residues long. Germline V CDR1 and CDR2: SGHTA, FQGNSA. Trimming took off 3 bases at V and 3 bases at J, with 11 bases between the two ends. The starting material was PBMCs, obtained before TCRalphabeta/CD19-depleted stem cell transplant. The chain carries TRBV7-2 and TRBJ1-4; no clear D. This receptor was obtained from a boy between 2 and 10 years old with acute lymphoblastic leukemia, due to receive a stem cell transplant. Here the CDR3 reads CASSFYVASNEKLFF. The CDR3 DNA follows: TGTGCCAGCAGCTTCTACGTCGCCTCTAATGAAAAACTGTTTTTT. Complete variable domain (other parts from reference TRBV7-2 and TRBJ1-4): GAGVSQSPSNKVTEKGKDVELRCDPISGHTALYWYRQSLGQGLEFLIYFQGNSAPDKSGLPSDRFSAERTGGSVSTLTIQRTQQEDSAVYLCASSFYVASNEKLFFGSGTQLSVL.